The T cell receptor (beta chain) under discussion was sequenced for a study of blood T cell repertoires in COVID-19. Across the whole study: PBMCs, B-cell-depleted T cells, or T cells were the source of the cDNA or gDNA that made up the material.

CDR3 length equals 13 residues. Trimming pared 0 bases from V and 3 bases from J, leaving 5 bases between. Germline V gene data show CDR1 as SGHTA and CDR2 as FQGNSA. Authors' methods: Amplification from reference gene primers served as the basis for estimated nucleated cell counts. Profiled with immunoSEQ multiplex PCR; TCRdb holds only in-frame clones, not every one. V and J calls and clone size are as listed in that table; D and trimming were resolved from the DNA. The sample consists of about 110,000 clones, about two thirds of them appearing once. Sequencing was carried out using peripheral blood. This TCR was sampled from a human donor with acute or convalescent COVID-19. The donor label of this sample is uncertain. V and J are TRBV7-2 and TRBJ2-5, with D unresolved. The CDR3 DNA reads TGTGCCAGCAGCTTAGCCCCAGAAGAGACCCAGTACTTC. It specifies CASSLAPEETQYF.